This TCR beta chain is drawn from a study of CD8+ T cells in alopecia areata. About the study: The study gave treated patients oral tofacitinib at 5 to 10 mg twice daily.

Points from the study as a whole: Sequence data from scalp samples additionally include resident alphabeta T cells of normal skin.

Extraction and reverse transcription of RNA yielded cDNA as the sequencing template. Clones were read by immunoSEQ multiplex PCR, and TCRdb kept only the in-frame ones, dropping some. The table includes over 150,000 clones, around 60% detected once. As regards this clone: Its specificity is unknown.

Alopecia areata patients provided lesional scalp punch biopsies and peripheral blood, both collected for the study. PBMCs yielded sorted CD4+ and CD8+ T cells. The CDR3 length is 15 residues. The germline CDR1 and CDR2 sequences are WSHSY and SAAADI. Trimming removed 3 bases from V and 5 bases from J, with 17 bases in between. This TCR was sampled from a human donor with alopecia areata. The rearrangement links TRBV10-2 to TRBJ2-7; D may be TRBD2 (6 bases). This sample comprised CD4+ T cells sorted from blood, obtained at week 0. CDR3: CASSDPALEGHEQYF. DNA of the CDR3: TGCGCCAGCAGTGACCCCGCTCTGGAGGGCCACGAGCAGTACTTC.